A single sample is the source of the 6 T cell receptor beta chains below, sequenced in a study of radiotherapy plus CTLA-4 blockade in lung cancer. Generated by immunoSEQ multiplex PCR, the TCRdb table keeps only in-frame clones and is missing some. The data contain 35,000 to 45,000 clones, about two thirds of them singletons. The material sequenced was peripheral blood, taken from a patient treated with radiotherapy plus ipilimumab. The origin of the receptors is a human donor with non-small cell lung cancer who had stable disease on radiotherapy plus ipilimumab.

This chain connects TRBV2 to TRBJ2-1; D remains ambiguous. The CDR3 extends over 13 amino acids. The V gene lost 4 bases and the J gene lost 1 base, with 5 bases spanning the gap. Germline V gives CDR1 SNHLY, CDR2 FYNNEI. The CDR3 loop reads CASSGQSYNEQFF. The DNA of the CDR3 is TGTGCCAGCAGTGGGCAGTCCTACAATGAGCAGTTCTTC.

The V gene is TRBV6-6, the J gene TRBJ2-3; no clear D gene. This CDR3 has 12 residues. The germline V gene has CDR1 MNHNY and CDR2 SVGAGI (reference sequence). V gave up 8 bases and J gave up 1 base, with 7 bases separating them. The CDR3 bases are TGTGCCAGCCGAGAGGGCACAGATACGCAGTATTTT. It translates to CASREGTDTQYF.

This chain links TRBV4-1 with TRBJ1-6; TRBD1 agrees at 7 bases. This CDR3 contains 16 residues. CDR1 MGHRA and CDR2 YSYEKL come from the germline V gene. The trim removed 2 bases at V and 7 bases at J, leaving 8 bases unmatched. This CDR3 reads CASSQSSGQLNSPLHF. The CDR3 DNA sequence: TGCGCCAGCAGCCAAAGCTCGGGACAGCTAAATTCACCCCTCCACTTT.

The chain employs TRBV30 and TRBJ2-3; TRBD1 agrees at 7 bases. The J segment lost 5 bases and the V segment lost 0 bases, leaving 8 bases of the junction unmatched. The CDR3 extends over 15 amino acids. The germline V gene encodes CDR1 GTSNPN and CDR2 SVGIG (reference sequence). The CDR3 is CAWSVTGIGVDTQYF. In DNA, the CDR3 is TGTGCCTGGAGTGTGACAGGGATTGGGGTAGATACGCAGTATTTT. The whole variable domain, remainder taken from reference TRBV30 and TRBJ2-3, is SQTIHQWPATLVQPVGSPLSLECTVEGTSNPNLYWYRQAAGRGLQLLFYSVGIGQISSEVPQNLSASRPQDRQFILSSKKLLLSDSGFYLCAWSVTGIGVDTQYFGPGTRLTVL.

The V call is TRBV11-2, the J call TRBJ2-5, with no clear D. Germline V gene sequence: CDR1 SGHAT, CDR2 FQNNGV. Trimming shortened V by 1 base and J by 1 base, and 7 bases separated the two germline ends. This CDR3 is built from 14 residues. The CDR3 sequence is CASSLVNTQETQYF. CDR3 bases: TGTGCCAGCAGCTTAGTAAACACCCAAGAGACCCAGTACTTC.

The genes are TRBV5-4 and TRBJ1-2, with a weak D call TRBD1 (5 bases). V was pared by 4 bases and J by 8 bases, with 21 bases between. The germline V gene has CDR1 SGHNT and CDR2 YYREEE (reference sequence). The CDR3 sequence is 15 residues long. The chain's CDR3 is CASSANPGSVGGYTF. CDR3 nucleotides: TGTGCCAGCAGCGCCAACCCAGGGTCTGTGGGCGGCTACACCTTC.